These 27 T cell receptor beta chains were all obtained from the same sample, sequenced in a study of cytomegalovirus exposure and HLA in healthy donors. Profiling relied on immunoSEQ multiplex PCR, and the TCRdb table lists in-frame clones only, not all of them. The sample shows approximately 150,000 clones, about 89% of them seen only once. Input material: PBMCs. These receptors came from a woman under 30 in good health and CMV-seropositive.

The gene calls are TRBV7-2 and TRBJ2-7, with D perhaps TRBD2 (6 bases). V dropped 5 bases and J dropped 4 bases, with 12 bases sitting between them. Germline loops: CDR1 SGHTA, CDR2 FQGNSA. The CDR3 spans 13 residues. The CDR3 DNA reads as TGTGCCAGCAGCCCCGGGACTTTATACGAGCAGTACTTC. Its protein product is CASSPGTLYEQYF.

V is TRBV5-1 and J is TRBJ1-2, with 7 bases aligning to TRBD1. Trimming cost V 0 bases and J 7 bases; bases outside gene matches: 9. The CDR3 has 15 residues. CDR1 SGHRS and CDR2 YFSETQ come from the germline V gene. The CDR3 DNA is TGCGCCAGCAGCTTGGCGAGTTCGACAGGGAGTGGCTACACCTTC. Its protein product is CASSLASSTGSGYTF.

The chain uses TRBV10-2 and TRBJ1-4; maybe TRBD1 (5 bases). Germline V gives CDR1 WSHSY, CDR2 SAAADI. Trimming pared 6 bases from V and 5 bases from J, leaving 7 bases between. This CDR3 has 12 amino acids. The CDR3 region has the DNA TGCGCCAGCAGCAGGGCCAATGAAAAACTGTTTTTT. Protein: CASSRANEKLFF.

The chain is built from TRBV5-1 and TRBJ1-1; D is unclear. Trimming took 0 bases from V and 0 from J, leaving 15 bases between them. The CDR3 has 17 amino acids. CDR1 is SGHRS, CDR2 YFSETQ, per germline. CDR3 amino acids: CASSLGPFLPLNTEAFF. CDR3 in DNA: TGCGCCAGCAGCTTGGGTCCGTTTCTCCCCCTGAACACTGAAGCTTTCTTT.

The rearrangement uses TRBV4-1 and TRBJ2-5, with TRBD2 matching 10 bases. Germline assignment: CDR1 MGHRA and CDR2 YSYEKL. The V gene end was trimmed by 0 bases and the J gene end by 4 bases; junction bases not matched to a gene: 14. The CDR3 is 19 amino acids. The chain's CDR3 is CASSQDPSGRGRGGETQYF. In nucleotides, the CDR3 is TGCGCCAGCAGCCAAGATCCGAGCGGGAGGGGTAGAGGAGGAGAGACCCAGTACTTC.

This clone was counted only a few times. The CDR3, as DNA: TGTGCCAGCAGTTTCAGAGATACGCAGTATTTT. Protein: CASSFRDTQYF. The V gene is TRBV27, the J gene TRBJ2-3; no clear D. The germline CDR1 and CDR2 sequences are MNHEY and SMNVEV (reference sequence). CDR3 size: 11 residues. V dropped 3 bases and J dropped 5 bases, with 3 bases sitting between them.

Here the CDR3 reads CASSLVQGALDEQYF. CDR3 in DNA: TGCGCCAGCAGCTTGGTACAGGGGGCTCTCGACGAGCAGTACTTC. The V and J genes are TRBV5-1 and TRBJ2-7; TRBD1 matches 9 bases. V lost 0 bases, J lost 5 bases, and 6 bases stayed unmatched. Germline V gene lookup returns CDR1 SGHRS and CDR2 YFSETQ. The CDR3 has 15 amino acids.

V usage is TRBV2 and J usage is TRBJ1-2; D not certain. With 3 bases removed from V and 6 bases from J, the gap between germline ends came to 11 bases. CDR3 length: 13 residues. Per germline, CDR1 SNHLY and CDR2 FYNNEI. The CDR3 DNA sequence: TGTGCCAGCAGTGACCGGTTCCAGGATGGCTACACCTTC. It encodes CASSDRFQDGYTF.

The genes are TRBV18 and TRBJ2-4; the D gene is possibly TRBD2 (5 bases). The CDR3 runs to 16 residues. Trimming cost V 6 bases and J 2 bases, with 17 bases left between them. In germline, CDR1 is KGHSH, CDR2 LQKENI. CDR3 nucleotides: TGTGCCAGCTCCCCCCCCAGCGGTTCAACCAAAAACATTCAGTACTTC. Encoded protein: CASSPPSGSTKNIQYF. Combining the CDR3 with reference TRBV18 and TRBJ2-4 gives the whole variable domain NAGVMQNPRHLVRRRGQEARLRCSPMKGHSHVYWYRQLPEEGLKFMVYLQKENIIDESGMPKERFSAEFPKEGPSILRIQQVVRGDSAAYFCASSPPSGSTKNIQYFGAGTRLSVL.

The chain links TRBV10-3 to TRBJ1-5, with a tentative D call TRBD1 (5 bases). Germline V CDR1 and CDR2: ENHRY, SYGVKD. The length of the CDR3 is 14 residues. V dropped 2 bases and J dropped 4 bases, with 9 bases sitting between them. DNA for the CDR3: TGTGCCATCAGTGAGGGACAAATTAATCAGCCCCAGCATTTT. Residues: CAISEGQINQPQHF.

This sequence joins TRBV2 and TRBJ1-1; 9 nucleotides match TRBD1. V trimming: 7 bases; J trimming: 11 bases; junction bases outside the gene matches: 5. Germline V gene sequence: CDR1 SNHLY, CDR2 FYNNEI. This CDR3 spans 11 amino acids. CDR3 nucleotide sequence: TGTGCCAGCATTACAGGACAGGGGGCTTTCTTT. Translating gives CASITGQGAFF.

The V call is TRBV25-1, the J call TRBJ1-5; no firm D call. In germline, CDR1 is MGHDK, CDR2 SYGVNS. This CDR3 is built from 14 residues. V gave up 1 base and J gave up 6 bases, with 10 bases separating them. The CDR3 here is CASSESQYGQPQHF. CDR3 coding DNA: TGTGCCAGCAGTGAATCACAGTATGGTCAGCCCCAGCATTTT.

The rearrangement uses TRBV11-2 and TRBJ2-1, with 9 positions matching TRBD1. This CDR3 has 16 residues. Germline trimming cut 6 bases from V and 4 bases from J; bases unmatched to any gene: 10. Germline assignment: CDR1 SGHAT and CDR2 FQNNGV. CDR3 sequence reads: CASSRTAGQGYNEQFF. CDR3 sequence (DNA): TGTGCCAGCAGTCGTACGGCGGGACAGGGTTACAATGAGCAGTTCTTC.

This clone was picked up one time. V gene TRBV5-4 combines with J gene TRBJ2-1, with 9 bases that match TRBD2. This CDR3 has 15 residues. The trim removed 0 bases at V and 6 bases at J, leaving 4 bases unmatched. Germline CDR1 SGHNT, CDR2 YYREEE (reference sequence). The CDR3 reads CASSLVAGDSNEQFF. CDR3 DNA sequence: TGTGCCAGCAGCTTGGTAGCGGGAGATTCCAATGAGCAGTTCTTC.

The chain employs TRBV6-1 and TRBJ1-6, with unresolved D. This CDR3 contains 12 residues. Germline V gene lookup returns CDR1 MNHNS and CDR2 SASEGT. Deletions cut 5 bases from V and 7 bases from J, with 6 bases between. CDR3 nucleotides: TGTGCCAGCAGTCATTTGAATTCACCCCTCCACTTT. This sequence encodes CASSHLNSPLHF.

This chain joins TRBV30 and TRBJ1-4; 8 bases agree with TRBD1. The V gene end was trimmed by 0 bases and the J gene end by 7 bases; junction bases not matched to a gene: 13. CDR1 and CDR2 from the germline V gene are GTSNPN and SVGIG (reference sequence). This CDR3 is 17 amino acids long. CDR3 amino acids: CAWSVHGPRGPAEKLFF. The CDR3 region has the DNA TGTGCCTGGAGTGTACACGGCCCCAGGGGGCCCGCTGAAAAACTGTTTTTT.

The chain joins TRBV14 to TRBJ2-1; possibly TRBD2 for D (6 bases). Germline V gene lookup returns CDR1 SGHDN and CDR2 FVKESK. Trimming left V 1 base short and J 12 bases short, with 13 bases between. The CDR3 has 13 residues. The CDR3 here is CASSQVSGAGQFF. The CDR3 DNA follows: TGTGCCAGCAGCCAAGTTAGCGGCGCCGGGCAGTTCTTC. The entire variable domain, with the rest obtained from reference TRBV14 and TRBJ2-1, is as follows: EAGVTQFPSHSVIEKGQTVTLRCDPISGHDNLYWYRRVMGKEIKFLLHFVKESKQDESGMPNNRFLAERTGGTYSTLKVQPAELEDSGVYFCASSQVSGAGQFFGPGTRLTVL.

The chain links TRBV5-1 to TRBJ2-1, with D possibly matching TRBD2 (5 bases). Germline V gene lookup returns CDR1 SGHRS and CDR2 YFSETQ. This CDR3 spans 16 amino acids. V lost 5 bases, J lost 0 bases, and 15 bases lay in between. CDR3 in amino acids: CASRGPSLSSYNEQFF. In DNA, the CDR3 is TGCGCCAGCAGAGGTCCTAGCCTTAGCTCCTACAATGAGCAGTTCTTC.

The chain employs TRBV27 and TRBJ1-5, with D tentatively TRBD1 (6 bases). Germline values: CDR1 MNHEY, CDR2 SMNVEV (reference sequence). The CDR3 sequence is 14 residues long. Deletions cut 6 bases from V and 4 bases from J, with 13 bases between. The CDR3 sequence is CASSESGTNQPQHF. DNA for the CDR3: TGTGCCAGCAGCGAATCCGGGACAAATCAGCCCCAGCATTTT.

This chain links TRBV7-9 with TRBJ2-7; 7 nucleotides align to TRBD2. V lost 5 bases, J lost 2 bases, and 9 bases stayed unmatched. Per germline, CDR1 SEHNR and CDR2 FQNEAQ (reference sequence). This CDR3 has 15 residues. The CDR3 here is CASSPGGPFTYEQYF. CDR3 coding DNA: TGTGCCAGCAGCCCGGGGGGTCCGTTCACCTACGAGCAGTACTTC.

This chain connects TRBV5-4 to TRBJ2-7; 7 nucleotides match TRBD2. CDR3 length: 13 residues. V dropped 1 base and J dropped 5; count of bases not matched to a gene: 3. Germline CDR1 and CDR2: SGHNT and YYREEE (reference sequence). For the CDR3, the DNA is TGTGCCAGCAGCTTGATGGGAGGGGACGAGCAGTACTTC. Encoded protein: CASSLMGGDEQYF.

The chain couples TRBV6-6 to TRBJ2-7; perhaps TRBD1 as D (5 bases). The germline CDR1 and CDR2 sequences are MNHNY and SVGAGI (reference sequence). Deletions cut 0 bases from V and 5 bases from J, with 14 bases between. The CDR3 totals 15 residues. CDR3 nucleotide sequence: TGTGCCAGCAGTTACTCCACCCAGGGTAGGAACGAGCAGTACTTC. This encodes CASSYSTQGRNEQYF.

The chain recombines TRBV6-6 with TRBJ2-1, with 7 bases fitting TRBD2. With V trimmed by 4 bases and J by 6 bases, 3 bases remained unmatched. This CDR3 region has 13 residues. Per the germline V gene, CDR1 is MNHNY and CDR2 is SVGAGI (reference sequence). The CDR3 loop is CASSWTGGNEQFF. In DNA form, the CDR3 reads TGTGCCAGCAGTTGGACGGGGGGCAATGAGCAGTTCTTC.

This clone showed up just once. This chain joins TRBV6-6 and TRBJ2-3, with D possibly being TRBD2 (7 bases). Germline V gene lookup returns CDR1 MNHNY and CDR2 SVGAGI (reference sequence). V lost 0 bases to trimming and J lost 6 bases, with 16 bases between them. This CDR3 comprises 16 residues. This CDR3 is CASSYSVRGGMDTQYF. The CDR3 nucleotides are TGTGCCAGCAGTTACTCGGTTAGGGGGGGTATGGATACGCAGTATTTT.

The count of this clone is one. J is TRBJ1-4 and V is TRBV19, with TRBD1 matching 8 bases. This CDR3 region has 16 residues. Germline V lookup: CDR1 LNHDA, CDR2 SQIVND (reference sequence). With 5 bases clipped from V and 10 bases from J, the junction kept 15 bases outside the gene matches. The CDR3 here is CASSAAPWQGARKLFF. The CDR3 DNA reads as TGTGCCAGTAGTGCCGCCCCTTGGCAGGGGGCCCGAAAACTGTTTTTT.

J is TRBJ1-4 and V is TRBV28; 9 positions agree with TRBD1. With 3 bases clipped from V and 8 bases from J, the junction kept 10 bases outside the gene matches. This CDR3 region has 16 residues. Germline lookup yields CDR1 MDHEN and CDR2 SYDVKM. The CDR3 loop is CASSFYLQGAEEKLFF. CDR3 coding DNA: TGTGCCAGCAGTTTCTACCTACAGGGGGCTGAGGAAAAACTGTTTTTT.

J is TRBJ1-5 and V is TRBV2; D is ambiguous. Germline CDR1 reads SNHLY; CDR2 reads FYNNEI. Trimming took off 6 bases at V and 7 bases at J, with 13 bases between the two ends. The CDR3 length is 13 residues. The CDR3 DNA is TGTGCCAGCAGGCGGACCCCGGGGCAGCCCCAGCATTTT. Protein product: CASRRTPGQPQHF.